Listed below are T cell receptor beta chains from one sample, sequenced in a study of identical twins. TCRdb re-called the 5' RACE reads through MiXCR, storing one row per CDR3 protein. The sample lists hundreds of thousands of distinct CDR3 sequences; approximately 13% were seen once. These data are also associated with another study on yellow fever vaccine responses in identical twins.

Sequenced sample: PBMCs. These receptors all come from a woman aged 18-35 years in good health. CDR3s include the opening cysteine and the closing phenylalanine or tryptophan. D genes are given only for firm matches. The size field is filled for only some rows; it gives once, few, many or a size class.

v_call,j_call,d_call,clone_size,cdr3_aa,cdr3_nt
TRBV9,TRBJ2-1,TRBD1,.,CASTVQDRISYNEQFF,TGTGCCAGCACCGTCCAGGACAGGATCTCCTACAATGAGCAGTTCTTC
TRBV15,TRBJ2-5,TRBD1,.,CATSRGLGGGETQYF,TGTGCCACCAGCAGAGGATTAGGGGGCGGAGAGACCCAGTACTTC
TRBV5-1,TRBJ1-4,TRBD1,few,CASSLNRDSPEKLFF,TGCGCCAGCAGCTTGAACCGGGACAGCCCCGAAAAACTGTTTTTT
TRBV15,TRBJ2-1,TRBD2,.,CATSRGASGGSYNEQFF,TGTGCCACCAGCAGAGGGGCTAGCGGGGGCTCCTACAATGAGCAGTTCTTC
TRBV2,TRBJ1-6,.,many,CASSADVGNSPLHF,TGTGCCAGCAGTGCGGACGTGGGGAATTCACCCCTCCACTTT
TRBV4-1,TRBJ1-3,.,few,CASSQGLFGNTIYF,TGCGCCAGCAGCCAAGGACTGTTTGGAAACACCATATATTTT
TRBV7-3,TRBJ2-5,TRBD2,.,CASSLLAGETQYF,TGTGCCAGCAGCTTACTAGCGGGAGAGACCCAGTACTTC
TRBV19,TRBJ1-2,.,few,CASNRGIGYGYTF,TGTGCCAGTAACCGGGGAATTGGTTATGGCTACACCTTC
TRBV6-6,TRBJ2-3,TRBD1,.,CASRTGGANTQYF,TGTGCCAGCCGGACAGGGGGGGCCAATACGCAGTATTTT
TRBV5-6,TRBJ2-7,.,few,CASSLGPIEQYF,TGTGCCAGCAGCCTGGGACCCATTGAGCAGTACTTC
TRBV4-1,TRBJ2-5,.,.,CASSQAPGKETQYF,TGCGCCAGCAGCCAAGCGCCGGGGAAGGAGACCCAGTACTTC
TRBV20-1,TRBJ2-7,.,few,CSAREHGSPYEQYF,TGCAGTGCTAGGGAGCACGGGAGTCCCTACGAGCAGTACTTC
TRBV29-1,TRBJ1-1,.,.,CSVGGGRNTEAFF,TGCAGCGTTGGAGGGGGAAGGAACACTGAAGCTTTCTTT
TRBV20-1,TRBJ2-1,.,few,CSARDGDSSYNEQFF,TGCAGTGCTAGAGATGGGGATAGCTCCTACAATGAGCAGTTCTTC
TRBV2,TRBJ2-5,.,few,CASSDAGSLGETQYF,TGTGCCAGCAGCGACGCCGGGTCTCTGGGGGAGACCCAGTACTTC
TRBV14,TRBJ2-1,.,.,CASSQVARGREQFF,TGTGCCAGCAGCCAAGTCGCTCGCGGCAGGGAGCAGTTCTTC
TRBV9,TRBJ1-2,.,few,CASSVASNYGYTF,TGTGCCAGCAGCGTAGCCTCTAACTATGGCTACACCTTC
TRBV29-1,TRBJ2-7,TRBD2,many,CSVGRLAGEQYF,TGCAGCGTCGGGCGACTAGCGGGCGAGCAGTACTTC
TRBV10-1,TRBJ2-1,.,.,CASSNTLGGNEQFF,TGCGCCAGCAGCAACACACTAGGGGGGAATGAGCAGTTCTTC
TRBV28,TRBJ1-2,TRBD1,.,CASSGTTGERYGYTF,TGTGCCAGCAGCGGGACGACAGGGGAACGATATGGCTACACCTTC
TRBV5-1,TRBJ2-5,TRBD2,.,CARSLAGTSGSVETQYF,TGCGCCAGAAGCTTGGCCGGGACTAGCGGGAGTGTAGAGACCCAGTACTTC
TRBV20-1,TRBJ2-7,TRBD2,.,CSARDPSTSGDAYEQYF,TGCAGTGCTAGAGATCCCTCTACTAGCGGGGACGCCTACGAGCAGTACTTC
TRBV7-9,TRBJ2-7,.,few,CASSLTSGSLSSYEQYF,TGTGCCAGCAGCTTAACCTCAGGTTCTCTAAGCTCCTACGAGCAGTACTTC
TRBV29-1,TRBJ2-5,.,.,CSAGRLGSQETQYF,TGCAGCGCCGGGAGACTCGGATCCCAAGAGACCCAGTACTTC
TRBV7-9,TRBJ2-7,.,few,CASSLRRASYEQYF,TGTGCCAGCAGCCTCCGCAGGGCTTCCTACGAGCAGTACTTC
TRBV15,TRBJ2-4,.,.,CATSRGGPGAGVRQNIQYF,TGTGCCACCAGCAGAGGGGGACCGGGGGCGGGAGTCCGGCAAAACATTCAGTACTTC
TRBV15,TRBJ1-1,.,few,CATSQEINTEAFF,TGTGCCACCAGCCAGGAAATCAACACTGAAGCTTTCTTT
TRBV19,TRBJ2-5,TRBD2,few,CASSGNGETQYF,TGTGCCAGCAGCGGGAACGGTGAGACCCAGTACTTC
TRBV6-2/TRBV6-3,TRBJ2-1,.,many,CASTSGGPVNEQFF,TGTGCCAGCACTTCAGGGGGGCCGGTGAATGAGCAGTTCTTC
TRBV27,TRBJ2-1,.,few,CASSPGTEALTFYNEQFF,TGTGCCAGCAGTCCGGGGACTGAAGCCCTCACCTTCTACAATGAGCAGTTCTTC
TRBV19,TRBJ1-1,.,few,CASSIRLVDTEAFF,TGTGCCAGTAGTATCAGGTTGGTAGACACTGAAGCTTTCTTT
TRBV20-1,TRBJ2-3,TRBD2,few,CSAQAGIAGSSTDTQYF,TGCAGTGCCCAAGCAGGAATAGCGGGATCTAGCACAGATACGCAGTATTTT
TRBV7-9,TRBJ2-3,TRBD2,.,CASAAGVGADTQYF,TGTGCCAGCGCCGCGGGGGTTGGAGCAGATACGCAGTATTTT
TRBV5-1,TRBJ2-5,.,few,CASSVGGLKTQYF,TGCGCCAGCAGCGTGGGGGGTTTGAAGACCCAGTACTTC
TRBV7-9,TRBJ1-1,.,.,CASSPSAQGWAEAFF,TGTGCCAGCAGCCCTAGCGCACAGGGCTGGGCTGAAGCTTTCTTT
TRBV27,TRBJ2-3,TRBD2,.,CASSLSSGGYTDTQYF,TGTGCCAGCAGTTTATCTAGCGGGGGGTACACAGATACGCAGTATTTT
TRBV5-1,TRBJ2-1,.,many,CASSLSRGGGYNEQFF,TGCGCCAGCAGCTTATCCAGGGGAGGAGGCTACAATGAGCAGTTCTTC
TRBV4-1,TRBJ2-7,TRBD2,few,CASSQPLAGGNYEQYF,TGCGCCAGCAGCCAGCCTCTAGCGGGAGGGAACTACGAGCAGTACTTC
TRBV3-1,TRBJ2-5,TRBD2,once,CASCQDFGTSGDGETQYF,TGTGCCAGCTGCCAAGATTTTGGGACTAGCGGGGACGGAGAGACCCAGTACTTC
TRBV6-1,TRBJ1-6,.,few,CASSEVESLMNSPLHF,TGTGCCAGCAGTGAAGTGGAGAGCCTGATGAATTCACCCCTCCACTTT
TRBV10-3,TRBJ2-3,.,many,CAISERDPDTQYF,TGTGCCATCAGTGAGCGGGATCCAGATACGCAGTATTTT
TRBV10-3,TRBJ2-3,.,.,CAISESDTQYF,TGTGCCATCAGTGAGTCAGATACGCAGTATTTT
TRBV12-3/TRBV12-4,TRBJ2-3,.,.,CASNLWEGTDTQYF,TGTGCCAGCAACTTGTGGGAGGGCACAGATACGCAGTATTTT
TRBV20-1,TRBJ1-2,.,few,CSAWDLSRGYTF,TGCAGTGCCTGGGACCTTTCTCGGGGCTACACCTTC
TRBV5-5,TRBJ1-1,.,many,CASSLLGNTEAFF,TGTGCCAGCAGTTTGTTGGGGAACACTGAAGCTTTCTTT
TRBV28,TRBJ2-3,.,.,CASSRVPVGDTQYF,TGTGCCAGCAGCCGGGTTCCAGTTGGAGATACGCAGTATTTT
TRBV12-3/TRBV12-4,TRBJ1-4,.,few,CASSNGRELFF,TGTGCCAGCAGCAACGGACGGGAACTGTTTTTT
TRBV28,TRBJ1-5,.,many,CASRGGNSNQPQHF,TGTGCCAGCAGAGGGGGAAATAGCAATCAGCCCCAGCATTTT
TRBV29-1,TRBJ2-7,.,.,CSVEERGGYEQYF,TGCAGCGTTGAAGAGAGGGGGGGCTACGAGCAGTACTTC
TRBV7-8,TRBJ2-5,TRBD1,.,CASSFPGQLETQYF,TGTGCCAGCAGCTTCCCGGGACAGTTGGAGACCCAGTACTTC